A selection of T cell receptor beta chains follows, all from one sample in a study of identical twins. TCRdb reanalysed the 5' RACE reads using MiXCR and keeps one entry per CDR3 protein. Here the sample spans 450,000 or so distinct CDR3 sequences, about 18% being singletons. Sequencing was done on a sample of naive T cells sorted from blood. All receptors derive from a man aged 50 or older in good health. Each CDR3 is given with its conserved first and last residue. A D gene is named only where the DNA matches it firmly. Size is omitted from some rows. Given values are once, few, many or a class for expanded clones.

>-|-|15|TRBJ1-4|TRBV3-1
TGTGCCAGCAGCCCAGCGGGGGCACGTAATGAAAAACTGTTTTTT
CASSPAGARNEKLFF
>-|-|13|TRBJ1-2|TRBV28
TGTGCCAGCAGCCGAAACAGTCACAGGGACTACACCTTC
CASSRNSHRDYTF
>-|TRBD1|15|TRBJ2-7|TRBV20-1
TGCAGTGCTACGATCCCAGGGGGCGGATCCTACGAGCAGTACTTC
CSATIPGGGSYEQYF
>-|-|13|TRBJ2-1|TRBV30
TGTGCCTGGAGTGTATCCGGTGGCAATGAGCAGTTCTTC
CAWSVSGGNEQFF
>-|-|15|TRBJ1-1|TRBV2
TGTGCCAGCAGCGGCGGACACACGTTGAACACTGAAGCTTTCTTT
CASSGGHTLNTEAFF
>-|TRBD1|19|TRBJ2-3|TRBV5-6
TGTGCCAGCAGCACAGGGGGCTATCTAGGGTCCGGTCGCACAGATACGCAGTATTTT
CASSTGGYLGSGRTDTQYF
>few|-|15|TRBJ2-7|TRBV6-5
TGTGCCAGCAGTTACTCACAGGGGAGGTTATACGAGCAGTACTTC
CASSYSQGRLYEQYF
>many|-|16|TRBJ1-2|TRBV6-5
TGTGCCAGCAGTTACTCGCCTCAGGGCCGGGGGGATGGCTACACCTTC
CASSYSPQGRGDGYTF
>few|TRBD2|12|TRBJ2-1|TRBV29-1
TGCAGCGACAATACTAGCGGGGATGAGCAGTTCTTC
CSDNTSGDEQFF
>-|TRBD2|19|TRBJ2-7|TRBV6-2/TRBV6-3
TGTGCCAGCAGTTACGATCGAAAAACTAGCGGGAGTCACCTCTACGAGCAGTACTTC
CASSYDRKTSGSHLYEQYF
>-|-|17|TRBJ1-1|TRBV11-2
TGTGCAAGCAGCTTTCCTAGGGGGTCGACGGTGAGGACTGAAGCTTTCTTT
CASSFPRGSTVRTEAFF
>few|-|16|TRBJ1-3|TRBV28
TGTGCCAGCAGTGGGTCAGGCACTTTCTCTGGAAACACCATATATTTT
CASSGSGTFSGNTIYF
>few|-|14|TRBJ2-7|TRBV5-1
TGCGCCAGCAGCTTATACCAGGGGTATGACGAGCAGTACTTC
CASSLYQGYDEQYF
>many|TRBD2|15|TRBJ2-7|TRBV28
TGTGCCAGCAGTTTTCTTGCGGGAGGTAGTTACGAGCAGTACTTC
CASSFLAGGSYEQYF
>many|-|14|TRBJ1-1|TRBV12-3/TRBV12-4
TGTGCCAGCAGGGTAGTCGACCGGAACACTGAAGCTTTCTTT
CASRVVDRNTEAFF
>-|-|15|TRBJ2-7|TRBV11-2
TGTGCCAGCAGCTTTACCCCGGACAACCACTACGAGCAGTACTTC
CASSFTPDNHYEQYF
>-|-|17|TRBJ1-1|TRBV4-1
TGCGCCAGCAGCCAAGGGATCTTTAGGGGTATGAACACTGAAGCTTTCTTT
CASSQGIFRGMNTEAFF
>-|TRBD1|15|TRBJ1-3|TRBV20-1
TGCAGTGCTAGAGGACAGGGGGCGTACGGAAACACCATATATTTT
CSARGQGAYGNTIYF
>-|TRBD1|16|TRBJ2-5|TRBV6-1
TGTGCCAGCAGGAGCCGGGACAGGGACTTTGGAGAGACCCAGTACTTC
CASRSRDRDFGETQYF
>few|TRBD1|14|TRBJ1-6|TRBV5-1
TGCGCCAGCAGCCGGACAGGGGTTTATTCACCCCTCCACTTT
CASSRTGVYSPLHF
>-|-|13|TRBJ2-3|TRBV5-1
TGCGCCAGCAGCCAAAGACAGTCAGATACGCAGTATTTT
CASSQRQSDTQYF
>few|-|15|TRBJ1-5|TRBV5-6
TGTGCCAGCAGCTTATATGGTTATAGCAATCAGCCCCAGCATTTT
CASSLYGYSNQPQHF
>many|-|15|TRBJ2-3|TRBV7-2
TGTGCCAGCAGCCCACGTCGGGGGTTAACAGATACGCAGTATTTT
CASSPRRGLTDTQYF
>few|-|15|TRBJ1-6|TRBV7-9
TGTGCCAGCAGCTTAGTGGGGGGTGTGGATTCACCCCTCCACTTT
CASSLVGGVDSPLHF
>many|-|16|TRBJ2-3|TRBV24-1
TGTGCCACCAGTGATCCGCGAAGGGGGAGCACAGATACGCAGTATTTT
CATSDPRRGSTDTQYF
>-|-|12|TRBJ2-1|TRBV20-1
TGCAGTGCTAGACAGGGAGGCAATGAGCAGTTCTTC
CSARQGGNEQFF
>-|TRBD1|15|TRBJ2-1|TRBV7-2
TGTGCCAGCAGCCCGAGGACAGGCCCGAGCTTTGAGCAGTTCTTC
CASSPRTGPSFEQFF
>-|TRBD2|15|TRBJ2-2|TRBV6-2/TRBV6-3
TGTGCCAGCAGACCGGGACTAGCGGGAACCGGGGAGCTGTTTTTT
CASRPGLAGTGELFF
>few|-|13|TRBJ2-1|TRBV27
TGTGCCAGCAGTTTATCGGGGGTTTATGAGCAGTTCTTC
CASSLSGVYEQFF
>-|TRBD2|16|TRBJ2-2|TRBV6-1
TGTGCCAGCAGTCCTCGGGGGGTTGCGTCGGCCGGGGAGCTGTTTTTT
CASSPRGVASAGELFF
>-|-|12|TRBJ2-5|TRBV7-9
TGTGCCAGCAGCCATAGACTGGAAACCCAGTACTTC
CASSHRLETQYF
>many|-|13|TRBJ1-1|TRBV20-1
TGCAGTGCCATCAGGGTGGGCGGCACTGAAGCTTTCTTT
CSAIRVGGTEAFF
>-|TRBD2|17|TRBJ2-5|TRBV18
TGTGCCAGCTCACCATTTAGAAATAGCGGGAGCGAGAAGACCCAGTACTTC
CASSPFRNSGSEKTQYF
>few|-|14|TRBJ2-2|TRBV20-1
TGCAGTGCTAGAGATGGCGCGAACACCGGGGAGCTGTTTTTT
CSARDGANTGELFF
>-|TRBD2|16|TRBJ2-1|TRBV19
TGTGCCAGTAGTACAATAGCGGGAAGCTCCTACAATGAGCAGTTCTTC
CASSTIAGSSYNEQFF
>few|-|14|TRBJ2-1|TRBV29-1
TGCAGCGTTGTTACGAGGAGCTCCTACAATGAGCAGTTCTTC
CSVVTRSSYNEQFF
>many|-|12|TRBJ2-7|TRBV29-1
TGCAGCGCCTACAAGGGGACCTACGAGCAGTACTTC
CSAYKGTYEQYF
>-|TRBD2|15|TRBJ2-1|TRBV5-1
TGCGCCAGCAGCTCGGCGGGGGGGCCTTACAATGAGCAGTTCTTC
CASSSAGGPYNEQFF
>-|-|16|TRBJ1-6|TRBV28
TGTGCCAGCAGTTTTGGACTCTCCTCCTATAATTCACCCCTCCACTTT
CASSFGLSSYNSPLHF
>few|TRBD1|15|TRBJ1-3|TRBV6-1
TGTGCCAGCAGGCGGACAGGGGACAAGGGAAACACCATATATTTT
CASRRTGDKGNTIYF
>few|-|14|TRBJ2-5|TRBV20-1
TGCAGTGCTAGTGCCGGCAGAGGATTGGAGACCCAGTACTTC
CSASAGRGLETQYF
>-|-|14|TRBJ2-7|TRBV30
TGTGCCTGGAGCCGCCCTGGGACGGCCTACGAGCAGTACTTC
CAWSRPGTAYEQYF
>-|TRBD1|20|TRBJ2-4|TRBV27
TGTGCCAGCAGTCCCCTCTCCTTAAGACAGGGGGCCCCGAGCTGGAACATTCAGTACTTC
CASSPLSLRQGAPSWNIQYF
>-|TRBD1|16|TRBJ2-7|TRBV4-3
TGCGCCAGCAGCCAAGGAATTGACAGGGTTGAGTACGAGCAGTACTTC
CASSQGIDRVEYEQYF
>once|TRBD2|15|TRBJ2-1|TRBV12-5
TGTGCTAGTGGTTCCACTTATAGCGGGAGAAGTGAGCAGTTCTTC
CASGSTYSGRSEQFF
>-|-|15|TRBJ2-7|TRBV19
TGTGCCAGTAATGGCGGTTGGGACGGTCCCTACGAGCAGTACTTC
CASNGGWDGPYEQYF
>-|-|16|TRBJ2-7|TRBV6-2/TRBV6-3
TGTGCCAGCAGTTACTATTCGTCCGGGGCGATATACGAGCAGTACTTC
CASSYYSSGAIYEQYF
>-|-|13|TRBJ2-5|TRBV21-1
TGTGCCAGCAGCAAAGGGAGTCCTGGGACCCAGTACTTC
CASSKGSPGTQYF
>-|-|15|TRBJ1-3|TRBV20-1
TGCAGTGCTAGAGATCTCGCGGCAGTCGGAAACACCATATATTTT
CSARDLAAVGNTIYF